Here is one T cell receptor beta chain with its context. This clonotype was counted between two and nine times. It lacks a known antigen. The sample holds no much larger clone one base away, and base qualities are not on file. This sample is drawn from a study of regulatory T cells in long-lasting Graves disease (dated by TCRdb to about 2021). About the investigation overall: Antithyroid drugs had been taken for less than 3 months by newly diagnosed Graves' disease patients. This study used TCR sequencing and RNA sequencing of peripheral blood to compare persistent Graves' disease patients against newly diagnosed Graves' disease patients. A total of roughly 35 samples were covered by TCR sequencing, comprising about 13 persistent and roughly 20 newly diagnosed Graves' disease patients. The study was registered as a clinical trial and conducted in China.

The library came from multiplex PCR. TCRdb shows the sequencer as Illumina HiSeq 4000. iRepertoire HTBI primers and Arm-PCR amplification of CDR3 regions were used to construct TCR beta libraries. Before sequencing, the PCR products underwent gel purification. The authors' analysis ran thus. A total of fewer than 70 TRBV and 14 TRBJ segments were identified across samples and were used for gene usage analysis of CDR3 amino acid clonotypes. COPE and FqMerger were used to merge filtered high-quality paired reads into contigs. BLAST was used to align contigs to IMGT TRBV, TRBD and TRBJ reference genes, and CDR3 was defined according to IMGT. Highly expanded clones were defined as clonotypes with a frequency above 0.1%. Shannon entropy was used to measure repertoire diversity, and the Gini coefficient was used to measure V-J evenness. A clonotype found in more than one individual was treated as public. TCRdb trimmed public reads at Q25 via fastp, called clones via MiXCR and kept in-frame beta chains. Here each entry gathers all rows of one CDR3 protein and keeps the most common genes and DNA. The V and J calls, along with clone size, are taken from TCRdb and not from the paper's own processing. For this sample the table gives a few hundred thousand distinct CDR3 sequences, of which approximately 15% were detected only once. The top ten clonotypes cover roughly 30% of the sample.

The time point tag for this specimen amounts to: newly diagnosed GD, antithyroid drugs for less than 3 months. For both TCR sequencing and RNA sequencing, RNA was extracted from PBMCs using TRIzol. Graves' disease was diagnosed according to American Thyroid Association guidelines. The patients came from an endocrinology department in Xi'an, China. Each patient gave 7 to 9.5 milliliters of peripheral blood, collected in an EDTA anticoagulant tube. Ficoll Paque Plus density gradient separation was used to isolate PBMCs, and no further T cell sorting was performed. An Agilent 2100 Bioanalyzer and agarose gel were used to check RNA quality, while a NanoDrop 2000 measured RNA concentration. Findings and caveats that apply to the study as a whole: Peripheral blood alone was examined, since thyroid tissue, which constituted the primary lesion, could not be accessed. TRBV28, TRBJ1-2 and TRBJ2-5 were preferentially used in persistent disease, while TRBV20-1 and TRBJ2-1 were favored in newly diagnosed disease. As a limitation, the authors acknowledged that the small sample size may reduce accuracy. Only the TCR beta chain was sequenced and analyzed. Patients with persistent disease shared more public clonotypes (fewer than 3,000) than newly diagnosed patients did (around 980). Compared with newly diagnosed patients, patients with persistent Graves' disease had lower TCR Shannon entropy and fewer highly expanded clones, which suggests clonal expansion.

CDR1 and CDR2, looked up from the germline V gene, are SGDLS and YYNGEE. The CDR3 numbers 15 residues from cysteine through phenylalanine. The retained sequence is limited to the CDR3, 45 bases, with the frame set at the first base. V is shortened by 5 bases, J by 4 bases, and the region joining them spans 18 bases. These data were also filed under a second study, of T cells in Graves' hyperthyroidism and ophthalmopathy. From that second study: Graves' hyperthyroidism was defined as stable when no progression to ophthalmopathy occurred over 18 months of follow-up. The hyperthyroidism patients were between 18 and 65 years old and newly diagnosed, with a disease duration of less than 2 months. The study excluded patients with uncontrolled infections, other autoimmune diseases, pregnancy or lactation. Clinical symptoms, serum thyroxine and TRAb, thyroid ultrasound, and orbital computed tomography formed the basis for the diagnoses. For the first round of RT-PCR on the TCR CDR3, the HTBI primer set was used together with the Qiagen OneStep RT-PCR kit. Most expanded thyroid clonotypes (frequency above 0.001) were also detected in blood, a finding suggesting that blood repertoires may reflect thyroid immune responses. Ophthalmopathy was separated from stable hyperthyroidism by a 13 V-J signature model, with about 86% sensitivity and about 81% specificity obtained in cross-validation and 80%/75% obtained in testing. In validation, the model predicted progression to ophthalmopathy with approximately 71% sensitivity and around 72% specificity, a median of approximately 6.5 months before onset. To identify TCR V-J signatures that set the groups apart, the researchers used a discovery cohort of about a hundred patients, made up of 43 with Graves' ophthalmopathy and about 60 with stable Graves' hyperthyroidism. Prospective prediction of ophthalmopathy was tested in an independent validation cohort consisting of 18 to 20 hyperthyroidism patients and approximately 16 patients who later progressed to ophthalmopathy. For training and testing, the 100 or so patients in the discovery cohort were randomly divided in a 7:3 ratio. The study also compared thyroid tissue and blood T-cell repertoires from five or six Graves' hyperthyroidism patients. Following sampling, methimazole starting at 30 mg daily was given to hyperthyroidism patients, and high-dose intravenous methylprednisolone was given to ophthalmopathy patients. A second multiplex PCR round built the libraries, followed by size selection and purification. Paired-end sequencing of the libraries was performed with 100 bp reads on an Illumina HiSeq2000. SOAPnuke was used to process the raw data, throwing out any read that contained adapters or uncalled bases, had a mean Phred below 15, or lacked an exact constant-primer or identifier match. COPE v1.2.5 was used to merge the high-quality paired reads, and each unique nucleotide sequence was defined as a clonotype. Clonotypes were aligned to IMGT TRBV, TRBD and TRBJ reference segments using MiTCR v1.1. The analysis included only V-J combinations with a frequency above 0.0001, which together covered over 98% of the repertoires. A TCS score was defined as the ratio between F50 (clonal expansion) and ExV (chaos), using BLOSUM62-based TCRdist between CDR3 peptides within each V-J. Welch's t-statistics and random forest reduced roughly 540 V-J features to fewer than 15, which were used in a naive Bayes classifier (R e1071). No statistical method was used to fix the sample size in advance, and group allocation was not hidden from the investigators. According to the paper, TCR Vbeta CDR3 sequencing was carried out on 135 peripheral blood samples, which came from 40 to 45 ophthalmopathy, around 74 hyperthyroidism and approximately 17 progressor patients.

The sequenced sample was peripheral blood mononuclear cells (PBMCs), obtained at new diagnosis, from a patient treated with antithyroid drugs. The chain joins TRBV9 to TRBJ1-2; TRBD1 could be the D gene, as 5 bases match. The sequence was obtained from a man between 40 and 49 years old with Graves disease. Donor details come from another sample of the same person, matched by shared clones. The CDR3 reads CASRGNRGAFYGYTF. The DNA sequence reads TGTGCCAGCAGGGGAAATCGGGGCGCTTTCTATGGCTACACCTTC.